These 22 T cell receptor beta chains were sequenced from one sample in a study of blood T cell repertoires in COVID-19. Sequencing used immunoSEQ multiplex PCR; TCRdb keeps in-frame clones, though not all of them. The table has around 140,000 clones, roughly three quarters seen once. The specimen was peripheral blood. All receptors derive from a woman aged 55-69 years with acute or convalescent COVID-19.

This clone was seen only once. The gene calls are TRBV14 and TRBJ1-2; 10 bases are shared with TRBD1. Trimming at V came to 4 bases and at J to 8 bases, leaving 13 bases not matched to a gene. Germline lookup yields CDR1 SGHDN and CDR2 FVKESK. The CDR3 has 16 amino acids. As DNA, the CDR3 is TGTGCCAGCAGCCGGACAGGGGGACGGGGGATAGAAGGCTACACCTTC. It translates to CASSRTGGRGIEGYTF.

CDR3 bases: TGCGCCAGCAGCTTGGTACAACAGGGTGGCGGCTACACCTTC. Translating gives CASSLVQQGGGYTF. The rearrangement links TRBV5-1 to TRBJ1-2; perhaps TRBD1 as D (6 bases). This CDR3 spans 14 amino acids. V gave up 0 bases and J gave up 8 bases, with 14 bases separating them. Looked up from germline, CDR1 is SGHRS and CDR2 is YFSETQ.

The J gene is TRBJ2-1, the V gene TRBV9; 7 bases align to TRBD2. Germline V gene sequence: CDR1 SGDLS, CDR2 YYNGEE. The trim removed 0 bases at V and 4 bases at J, leaving 4 bases unmatched. CDR3 length equals 15 residues. Here the CDR3 reads CASSVDGGSYNEQFF. In nucleotides, the CDR3 is TGTGCCAGCAGCGTAGATGGCGGGAGTTACAATGAGCAGTTCTTC.

The chain joins TRBV11-2 to TRBJ1-6; D is uncertain. V was cut by 0 bases and J by 9 bases, with 6 bases left in between. The CDR3 covers 13 residues. Looked up from germline, CDR1 is SGHAT and CDR2 is FQNNGV. CDR3 loop: CASSLDPLSPLHF. CDR3 coding DNA: TGTGCCAGCAGCTTAGACCCTCTTTCACCCCTCCACTTT. Full variable domain (remainder filled in from reference TRBV11-2 and TRBJ1-6): EAGVAQSPRYKIIEKRQSVAFWCNPISGHATLYWYQQILGQGPKLLIQFQNNGVVDDSQLPKDRFSAERLKGVDSTLKIQPAKLEDSAVYLCASSLDPLSPLHFGNGTRLTVT.

V gene TRBV7-9 combines with J gene TRBJ2-1; 9 bases agree with TRBD2. The germline V gene encodes CDR1 SEHNR and CDR2 FQNEAQ (reference sequence). CDR3 length: 17 residues. Trimming took 5 bases from V and 7 from J; bases not matched to a gene: 15. The CDR3 sequence is CASSPPLGSGSRNEQFF. The CDR3 nucleotides are TGTGCCAGCAGCCCCCCGCTCGGTAGCGGGAGTAGGAATGAGCAGTTCTTC.

V gene TRBV19 combines with J gene TRBJ1-3, with D possibly TRBD1 on 5 matching bases. Germline V gene lookup returns CDR1 LNHDA and CDR2 SQIVND (reference sequence). Trimming removed 5 bases at V and 4 bases at J, with 15 bases between. The CDR3 sequence is 15 residues long. For the CDR3, the DNA is TGTGCCAGTAGTCCACTCGGACAATCAGGAAACACCATATATTTT. It codes for CASSPLGQSGNTIYF. Looking up the rest from reference TRBV19 and TRBJ1-3 gives the full variable domain: DGGITQSPKYLFRKEGQNVTLSCEQNLNHDAMYWYRQDPGQGLRLIYYSQIVNDFQKGDIAEGYSVSREKKESFPLTVTSAQKNPTAFYLCASSPLGQSGNTIYFGEGSWLTVV.

In regard to this clone: The sample contains more than one DNA sequence encoding this CDR3. The rearrangement links TRBV5-1 to TRBJ2-2; D remains ambiguous. Deletions cut 0 bases from V and 7 bases from J, with 4 bases between. The CDR3 length is 12 residues. Germline CDR1 reads SGHRS; CDR2 reads YFSETQ. CDR3 nucleotide sequence: TGCGCCAGCAGCTTGGTCCTCGGGGAGCTGTTTTTT. Protein: CASSLVLGELFF.

The J gene is TRBJ2-3, the V gene TRBV2, with D unclear. The CDR3 consists of 12 residues. In germline, CDR1 is SNHLY, CDR2 FYNNEI. Trimming removed 5 bases at V and 2 bases at J, with 5 bases between. The CDR3 region is CASSPYTDTQYF. CDR3 bases: TGTGCCAGCAGTCCGTACACAGATACGCAGTATTTT.

The rearrangement links TRBV9 to TRBJ2-1; maybe TRBD1 (6 bases). Germline V lookup: CDR1 SGDLS, CDR2 YYNGEE. Trimming shortened V by 2 bases and J by 5 bases, and 8 bases separated the two germline ends. This CDR3 comprises 13 residues. The CDR3 spells CASSVGTHNEQFF. The DNA for the CDR3 is TGTGCCAGCAGCGTGGGGACACACAATGAGCAGTTCTTC.

This clone was seen more than once but under ten times. V and J are TRBV2 and TRBJ2-1; D remains unclear. The CDR3 length is 10 residues. V shed 5 bases and J shed 7 bases, with 3 bases lying between them. From germline, CDR1 is SNHLY and CDR2 FYNNEI. The CDR3 sequence is CASSLNEQFF. In DNA, the CDR3 is TGTGCCAGCAGTCTAAATGAGCAGTTCTTC.

Written as DNA, the CDR3 is TGTGCCTCCCCCAGGGGGCGAAACTATGGCTACACCTTC. It translates to CASPRGRNYGYTF. The V gene is TRBV30, the J gene TRBJ1-2, with 8 bases fitting TRBD1. The CDR3 loop spans 13 amino acids. Germline V gives CDR1 GTSNPN, CDR2 SVGIG (reference sequence). V lost 7 bases and J lost 2; bases outside the gene matches: 6.

The gene calls are TRBV28 and TRBJ1-5, with TRBD1 as a possible D gene (5 bases). Germline V gene sequence: CDR1 MDHEN, CDR2 SYDVKM. V gave up 3 bases and J gave up 5 bases, with 11 bases separating them. This CDR3 is built from 14 residues. CDR3 in amino acids: CASSFIRGYQPQHF. Written as DNA, the CDR3 is TGTGCCAGCAGTTTCATCCGGGGGTATCAGCCCCAGCATTTT.

The gene calls are TRBV10-2 and TRBJ1-5, with D perhaps TRBD1 (6 bases). Germline CDR1 reads WSHSY; CDR2 reads SAAADI. V was pared by 7 bases and J by 6 bases, with 13 bases between. This CDR3 has 13 residues. CDR3: CASKGGAVQPQHF. The CDR3 coding sequence is TGCGCCAGCAAAGGGGGGGCCGTTCAGCCCCAGCATTTT.

The rearrangement joins TRBV19 to TRBJ2-2; D perhaps matches TRBD1 (8 bases). The CDR3 runs to 19 residues. Trimming pared 1 base from V and 0 bases from J, leaving 18 bases between. The germline V gene encodes CDR1 LNHDA and CDR2 SQIVND (reference sequence). The CDR3 region is CASSIGPNRGRANTGELFF. CDR3 DNA sequence: TGTGCCAGTAGTATAGGACCCAACAGGGGGAGGGCGAACACCGGGGAGCTGTTTTTT.

The gene calls are TRBV11-2 and TRBJ2-1; 13 bases are a match to TRBD2. CDR1 SGHAT and CDR2 FQNNGV come from the germline V gene. V was clipped by 5 bases and J by 12 bases; unmatched bases: 7. The CDR3 spans 14 residues. In DNA form, the CDR3 reads TGTGCCAGCAGCCCCGGACTAGCGGGAGCGGTGCAGTTCTTC. Translation gives CASSPGLAGAVQFF.

The chain couples TRBV6-5 to TRBJ1-5; D call uncertain. V lost 5 bases to trimming and J lost 4 bases, with 6 bases between them. The CDR3 runs 12 residues. Germline values: CDR1 MNHEY, CDR2 SVGAGI. CDR3 residues: CASSPGNQPQHF. CDR3 DNA sequence: TGTGCCAGCAGTCCCGGTAATCAGCCCCAGCATTTT.

This sequence joins TRBV9 and TRBJ1-2; TRBD1 aligns across 9 bases. Germline V gene data show CDR1 as SGDLS and CDR2 as YYNGEE. The CDR3 spans 15 residues. J lost 3 bases, V lost 2 bases, and 5 bases had no gene match. CDR3 sequence reads: CASSVRTGADYGYTF. The CDR3 DNA reads as TGTGCCAGCAGCGTTAGGACAGGGGCGGACTATGGCTACACCTTC. Variable domain in full (rest from reference TRBV9 and TRBJ1-2): DSGVTQTPKHLITATGQRVTLRCSPRSGDLSVYWYQQSLDQGLQFLIQYYNGEERAKGNILERFSAQQFPDLHSELNLSSLELGDSALYFCASSVRTGADYGYTFGSGTRLTVV.

The CDR3 DNA sequence: TGTGCCAGCTCCAATTTTGCAGGGTCGACCGGGGAGCTGTTTTTT. It encodes CASSNFAGSTGELFF. The chain recombines TRBV18 with TRBJ2-2, with D possibly being TRBD1 (5 bases). Looked up from germline, CDR1 is KGHSH and CDR2 is LQKENI. This CDR3 spans 15 amino acids. Trimming removed 6 bases at V and 5 bases at J, with 16 bases between.

The chain links TRBV20-1 to TRBJ2-4; TRBD1 might be the D (5 bases). Germline V gives CDR1 DFQATT, CDR2 SNEGSKA (reference sequence). This CDR3 spans 11 amino acids. Between the trimmed V and J ends, which lost 6 bases and 8 bases, there was a span of 11 bases. Written as DNA, the CDR3 is TGCAGTGCAATTTTAGGGGACATTCAGTACTTC. It specifies CSAILGDIQYF.

The chain carries TRBV30 and TRBJ1-1, with TRBD1 identical over 7 bases. This CDR3 is built from 15 residues. V shed 4 bases, J shed 9 bases, and the junction held 17 bases outside the gene matches. Germline V CDR1 and CDR2: GTSNPN, SVGIG (reference sequence). The CDR3 DNA follows: TGTGCCTGGAATAATGAGGGGACAGATAGACATCAAGCTTTCTTT. Protein sequence: CAWNNEGTDRHQAFF.

The chain uses TRBV19 and TRBJ2-1; D perhaps matches TRBD2 (6 bases). With 3 bases removed from V and 4 bases from J, the gap between germline ends came to 19 bases. Germline V gene sequence: CDR1 LNHDA, CDR2 SQIVND (reference sequence). The CDR3 is 17 amino acids. The CDR3 DNA is TGTGCCAGTAGTATTAAAGACCTCGGGGGTTTTTACAATGAGCAGTTCTTC. Its protein product is CASSIKDLGGFYNEQFF.

This clone was observed a handful of times. The rearrangement joins TRBV13 to TRBJ2-3; 11 nucleotides agree with TRBD2. The CDR3 covers 16 residues. Germline-derived CDR1 and CDR2 are PRHDT and FYEKMQ (reference sequence). The junction had 11 bases not matched to a gene; V was cut back by 6 bases and J by 6 bases. In DNA form, the CDR3 reads TGTGCCAGCAGTTTTAGCGGGAGGGCCTCGATGGATACGCAGTATTTT. Translation: CASSFSGRASMDTQYF.